The 30 T cell receptor beta chains below all came from one sample that was sequenced in a study of blood T cell repertoires in COVID-19. Measured with immunoSEQ multiplex PCR; TCRdb has only the in-frame clones, and not every one. Among almost 250,000 clones listed, about 82% were seen once. The sequenced material came from peripheral blood. Receptors were obtained from a woman over 75 with COVID-19, enrolled during active disease.

The chain recombines TRBV3-1 (or the pseudogene TRBV3-2) with TRBJ1-1; D may be TRBD1 (5 bases). The CDR3 extends over 14 amino acids. Trimming removed 1 base at V and 5 bases at J, with 11 bases between. CDR1 and CDR2 (germline): LGHDT, YNNKEL (reference sequence). The chain's CDR3 is CASSQVGGDTEAFF. The CDR3 DNA is TGTGCCAGCAGCCAAGTGGGGGGTGATACTGAAGCTTTCTTT.

The chain carries TRBV2 and TRBJ2-3, with 7 bases matching TRBD1. J was trimmed by 2 bases and V by 7 bases; bases with no gene match: 9. Germline values: CDR1 SNHLY, CDR2 FYNNEI. The CDR3 has 15 amino acids. CDR3 DNA: TGTGCCAGCACTGCCTCTACAGGGGCCACAGATACGCAGTATTTT. Protein product: CASTASTGATDTQYF.

This chain connects TRBV11-3 to TRBJ2-1; the D is unclear. The CDR3 is made up of 16 amino acids. The germline V gene has CDR1 SGHNT and CDR2 YENEEA. V lost 1 base, J lost 1 base, and 11 bases lay in between. The CDR3 DNA reads TGTGCCAGCAGCTTAGGTCTAACTGTTTCCTACAATGAGCAGTTCTTC. This encodes CASSLGLTVSYNEQFF. Combining the CDR3 with reference TRBV11-3 and TRBJ2-1 gives the whole variable domain EAGVVQSPRYKIIEKKQPVAFWCNPISGHNTLYWYLQNLGQGPELLIRYENEEAVDDSQLPKDRFSAERLKGVDSTLKIQPAELGDSAVYLCASSLGLTVSYNEQFFGPGTRLTVL.

This chain uses TRBV3-1 (or the pseudogene TRBV3-2) with TRBJ2-4; TRBD2 agrees at 7 bases. V shed 3 bases and J 9 bases; nucleotides not matched to a gene: 2. The CDR3 sequence is 12 residues long. Looked up from germline, CDR1 is LGHDT and CDR2 is YNNKEL (reference sequence). The CDR3 region has the DNA TGTGCCAGCAGCCAGGGGGGGGGCATTCAGTACTTC. It encodes CASSQGGGIQYF.

This chain uses TRBV27 with TRBJ1-2; maybe TRBD1 (5 bases). CDR1 and CDR2 from the germline V gene are MNHEY and SMNVEV (reference sequence). With 6 bases removed from V and 7 bases from J, the gap between germline ends came to 12 bases. The CDR3 is 12 amino acids. CDR3 sequence reads: CASRWQGGGYTF. Here the CDR3 DNA reads TGTGCCAGCAGGTGGCAGGGAGGTGGCTACACCTTC.

V gene TRBV5-1 combines with J gene TRBJ1-2; no definite D call. This CDR3 is built from 14 residues. Germline loops: CDR1 SGHRS, CDR2 YFSETQ. Trimming took 0 bases from V and 8 from J, leaving 14 bases between them. The CDR3 region has the DNA TGCGCCAGCAGCTTGGGCGGGGAAGGAAACGGCTACACCTTC. Its translation is CASSLGGEGNGYTF. Supplemented by reference TRBV5-1 and TRBJ1-2, the full variable domain reads KAGVTQTPRYLIKTRGQQVTLSCSPISGHRSVSWYQQTPGQGLQFLFEYFSETQRNKGNFPGRFSGRQFSNSRSEMNVSTLELGDSALYLCASSLGGEGNGYTFGSGTRLTVV.

CDR3 sequence: CASSLSGGRTDTQYF. The CDR3 DNA follows: TGTGCCAGCAGCTTAAGCGGGGGCAGGACAGATACGCAGTATTTT. The chain recombines TRBV7-6 with TRBJ2-3; TRBD2 matches 8 bases. The CDR3 totals 15 residues. The junction had 4 bases not matched to a gene; V was cut back by 2 bases and J by 3 bases. Looked up from germline, CDR1 is SGHVS and CDR2 is FNYEAQ.

The gene calls are TRBV27 and TRBJ2-1, with 8 bases aligning to TRBD1. Germline trimming cut 6 bases from V and 10 bases from J; bases unmatched to any gene: 14. The CDR3 totals 15 residues. The V gene's germline CDR1 is MNHEY and CDR2 SMNVEV (reference sequence). The CDR3 loop is CASRPGQGTYREQFF. The DNA for the CDR3 is TGTGCCAGCAGACCAGGACAGGGCACGTACAGGGAGCAGTTCTTC.

This chain connects TRBV18 to TRBJ1-6, with D possibly being TRBD1 (6 bases). The germline CDR1 and CDR2 sequences are KGHSH and LQKENI. CDR3 length: 14 amino acids. The V end lost 3 bases, the J end lost 4 bases, and 7 bases lay between the germline ends. This CDR3 reads CASSPDSYNSPLHF. The CDR3 DNA sequence: TGTGCCAGCTCACCGGACAGTTATAATTCACCCCTCCACTTT.

The chain uses TRBV30 and TRBJ2-3; TRBD2 might be the D (6 bases). The length of the CDR3 is 14 residues. V gave up 3 bases and J gave up 0 bases, with 10 bases separating them. Per the germline V gene, CDR1 is GTSNPN and CDR2 is SVGIG (reference sequence). CDR3 nucleotide sequence: TGTGCCTGGAGCCGGACTACTAGCACAGATACGCAGTATTTT. Its translation: CAWSRTTSTDTQYF.

The gene calls are TRBV21-1 and TRBJ1-6. TRBV21-1 is assigned pseudogene status. This CDR3 is built from 17 residues. The CDR3, as DNA: TGTGCCAGCAGCAAAGGGCCCGGGGGTAGGTATAATTCACCCCTCCACTTT. Protein sequence: CASSKGPGGRYNSPLHF.

The V call is TRBV5-5, the J call TRBJ2-4; D remains unclear. This CDR3 is built from 11 residues. The ends were cut back, 2 bases at V and 6 bases at J, with 3 bases in the middle. Germline CDR1 SGHKS, CDR2 YYEKEE (reference sequence). CDR3 DNA: TGTGCCAGCAGCTTAGCAAACATTCAGTACTTC. This encodes CASSLANIQYF.

The chain combines TRBV11-2 with TRBJ2-5, with TRBD1 matching over 8 bases. CDR1 SGHAT and CDR2 FQNNGV come from the germline V gene. Losses at the gene ends were 6 bases for V and 4 bases for J; bases not matched to a gene: 7. CDR3 length: 14 amino acids. The CDR3 here is CASRPTGVGETQYF. The DNA of the CDR3 is TGTGCCAGCAGACCGACAGGGGTTGGAGAGACCCAGTACTTC.

The rearrangement links TRBV3-1 (or the pseudogene TRBV3-2) to TRBJ1-2, with TRBD1 matching over 7 bases. CDR3 size: 15 residues. V gave up 2 bases and J gave up 7 bases; unmatched junction bases: 10. CDR1 and CDR2 from the germline V gene are LGHDT and YNNKEL (reference sequence). CDR3 nucleotide sequence: TGTGCCAGCAGCCAAATAGACAGGGAAAGGGGTGGCTACACCTTC. Amino acids: CASSQIDRERGGYTF.

The rearrangement uses TRBV5-1 and TRBJ2-1, with TRBD2 matching 10 bases. The CDR3 consists of 15 residues. The germline V gene has CDR1 SGHRS and CDR2 YFSETQ. V dropped 5 bases and J dropped 8; count of bases not matched to a gene: 10. The CDR3 sequence: CASREGSGGRHEQFF. In DNA form, the CDR3 reads TGCGCCAGCAGGGAGGGTAGCGGGGGGCGGCATGAGCAGTTCTTC.

The chain links TRBV7-2 to TRBJ2-7; 10 positions agree with TRBD2. The J segment lost 4 bases and the V segment lost 4 bases, leaving 7 bases of the junction unmatched. The CDR3 consists of 15 residues. Germline CDR1 and CDR2: SGHTA and FQGNSA. The CDR3 sequence: CASSSILAGKYEQYF. Written as DNA, the CDR3 is TGTGCCAGCAGCTCGATACTAGCGGGGAAATACGAGCAGTACTTC.

The rearrangement joins TRBV29-1 to TRBJ2-5; D possibly corresponds to TRBD1 (6 bases). The CDR3 loop spans 14 amino acids. In germline, CDR1 is SQVTM, CDR2 ANQGSEA. With 6 bases removed from V and 5 bases from J, the gap between germline ends came to 19 bases. The CDR3 reads CSVEGVSLGETQYF. As DNA, the CDR3 is TGCAGCGTCGAGGGGGTGAGCCTGGGGGAGACCCAGTACTTC.

The gene calls are TRBV6-5 and TRBJ2-7, with 9 nucleotides matching TRBD1. Trimming at V came to 4 bases and at J to 7 bases, leaving 11 bases not matched to a gene. Germline assignment: CDR1 MNHEY and CDR2 SVGAGI. This CDR3 comprises 15 residues. CDR3 in amino acids: CASSSTGGLRGEQYV. DNA for the CDR3: TGTGCCAGCAGTTCTACAGGGGGCCTACGAGGTGAGCAGTACGTC.

The genes are TRBV19 and TRBJ2-2; TRBD1 agrees at 10 bases. The trim removed 6 bases at V and 7 bases at J, leaving 8 bases unmatched. The CDR3 is 15 amino acids. Germline CDR1 LNHDA, CDR2 SQIVND (reference sequence). This CDR3 reads CASSPDRGPVGELFF. The CDR3 coding sequence is TGTGCCAGTAGCCCAGACAGGGGGCCGGTCGGGGAGCTGTTTTTT.

This rearrangement joins TRBV6-5 to TRBJ1-6, with D maybe TRBD1 (6 bases). V lost 8 bases, J lost 10 bases, and 18 bases lay in between. CDR1 is MNHEY, CDR2 SVGAGI, per germline. This CDR3 contains 14 residues. The CDR3 loop is CASGRTAEGSPLHF. The CDR3 nucleotides are TGTGCCAGCGGAAGGACAGCCGAGGGGTCACCCCTCCACTTT.

This CDR3 reads CASSSGVATNEKLFF. The CDR3 coding sequence is TGTGCCAGCAGCTCGGGGGTGGCAACTAATGAAAAACTGTTTTTT. The rearrangement links TRBV5-6 to TRBJ1-4; D may be TRBD1 (5 bases). The germline CDR1 and CDR2 sequences are SGHDT and YYEEEE. V lost 3 bases to trimming and J lost 0 bases, with 9 bases between them. This CDR3 contains 15 residues.

The chain has TRBV5-1 and TRBJ1-6, with D uncertain. Trimming pared 4 bases from V and 0 bases from J, leaving 8 bases between. The CDR3 is 15 amino acids. CDR1 and CDR2 (germline): SGHRS, YFSETQ. The chain's CDR3 is CASSLGNSYNSPLHF. Written as DNA, the CDR3 is TGCGCCAGCAGCCTCGGTAACTCCTATAATTCACCCCTCCACTTT. Full variable domain (outside the CDR3, taken from reference TRBV5-1 and TRBJ1-6): KAGVTQTPRYLIKTRGQQVTLSCSPISGHRSVSWYQQTPGQGLQFLFEYFSETQRNKGNFPGRFSGRQFSNSRSEMNVSTLELGDSALYLCASSLGNSYNSPLHFGNGTRLTVT.

The chain uses TRBV4-2 and TRBJ2-3; 14 nucleotides align to TRBD2. After removal of 4 bases from V and 0 bases from J, the junction contained 12 bases not matched to a gene. The CDR3 contains 20 residues. Germline assignment: CDR1 LGHNA and CDR2 YNFKEQ. CDR3 DNA: TGTGCCAGCAGCCTAGGACTAGCGGGGGGCATCTCCCTGAGCACAGATACGCAGTATTTT. Its protein is CASSLGLAGGISLSTDTQYF.

Only one count was recorded for this clone. V gene TRBV7-9 combines with J gene TRBJ2-5; no clear D. The length of the CDR3 is 12 residues. The V end lost 5 bases, the J end lost 4 bases, and 8 bases lay between the germline ends. The germline V gene has CDR1 SEHNR and CDR2 FQNEAQ (reference sequence). As DNA, the CDR3 is TGTGCCAGCAGCCGAACAGTAGAGACCCAGTACTTC. It yields the protein CASSRTVETQYF.

This chain joins TRBV5-1 and TRBJ2-1; tentative D call: TRBD1 (6 bases). Germline assignment: CDR1 SGHRS and CDR2 YFSETQ. V lost 4 bases, J lost 5 bases, and 16 bases lay in between. The CDR3 covers 15 residues. This chain's CDR3 is CASSTSLTGNNEQFF. The CDR3 nucleotides are TGCGCCAGCAGCACCTCCCTGACAGGAAACAATGAGCAGTTCTTC.

The V call is TRBV3-1 (or the pseudogene TRBV3-2), the J call TRBJ1-1, with 9 bases fitting TRBD1. There are 13 residues in the CDR3. The germline CDR1 and CDR2 sequences are LGHDT and YNNKEL (reference sequence). V shed 4 bases, J shed 11 bases, and the junction held 8 bases outside the gene matches. The CDR3, as DNA: TGTGCCAGCAGCCCTCGGACAGGGGCAAACGCTTTCTTT. Translating gives CASSPRTGANAFF.

The rearrangement uses TRBV9 and TRBJ2-3, with 10 bases that match TRBD2. This CDR3 comprises 16 residues. Germline CDR1 and CDR2: SGDLS and YYNGEE. V was clipped by 4 bases and J by 5 bases; unmatched bases: 10. CDR3 in amino acids: CASSPGLSGGGDTQYF. Written as DNA, the CDR3 is TGTGCCAGCAGCCCCGGCTTAAGCGGGGGGGGAGATACGCAGTATTTT.

The chain has TRBV18 and TRBJ1-1; 8 bases align to TRBD1. Germline V CDR1 and CDR2: KGHSH, LQKENI. V lost 6 bases, J lost 0 bases, and 6 bases stayed unmatched. CDR3 size: 15 residues. The CDR3 protein is CASSRQGFMNTEAFF. As DNA, the CDR3 is TGTGCCAGCTCCCGACAGGGGTTCATGAACACTGAAGCTTTCTTT.

The genes are TRBV6-5 and TRBJ2-7; maybe TRBD1 (5 bases). Germline V gene data show CDR1 as MNHEY and CDR2 as SVGAGI. CDR3 length equals 14 residues. V lost 6 bases and J 2 bases, leaving 14 bases between the germline ends. The CDR3 spells CASRATGYPYEQYV. DNA of the CDR3: TGTGCCAGCAGAGCAACAGGCTACCCCTACGAGCAGTACGTC.

This chain connects TRBV19 to TRBJ2-7, with 8 bases lining up with TRBD2. CDR3 size: 15 residues. The ends lost 5 bases at V and 0 bases at J; junction bases unmatched: 6. Germline V gives CDR1 LNHDA, CDR2 SQIVND (reference sequence). The CDR3 DNA reads as TGTGCCAGTAGTCCGGCGGGGGGAGCCTCCTACGAGCAGTACGTC. Amino acids: CASSPAGGASYEQYV.